What follows are 18 T cell receptor beta chains derived from one specimen sequenced in a study of blood T cell repertoires in COVID-19. TCRdb keeps only in-frame clones here, not all; method: immunoSEQ multiplex PCR. This sample has roughly 80,000 clones; more than 70% occur once, and the top ten carry roughly 15%. Sequencing was carried out using peripheral blood. The receptors shown here come from an older man with active or convalescent COVID-19.

The rearrangement joins TRBV6-1 to TRBJ2-5; a possible D gene is TRBD1 (5 bases). Trimming left V 1 base short and J 2 bases short, with 20 bases between. The V gene's germline CDR1 is MNHNS and CDR2 SASEGT. This CDR3 is 18 amino acids long. The CDR3 reads CASSEVVPLLGQQETQYF. The CDR3 coding sequence is TGTGCCAGCAGTGAAGTAGTCCCCCTTTTGGGGCAACAAGAGACCCAGTACTTC.

The rearrangement links TRBV24-1 to TRBJ1-2, with D perhaps TRBD1 (5 bases). The CDR3 runs 12 residues. Germline V CDR1 and CDR2: KGHDR, SFDVKD. V gave up 5 bases and J gave up 5 bases, with 8 bases separating them. The DNA of the CDR3 is TGTGCCACCAGTGGGCAGGGTTATGGCTACACCTTC. The encoded protein is CATSGQGYGYTF.

This chain connects TRBV7-9 to TRBJ1-1; unclear D gene. V was cut by 1 base and J by 6 bases, with 9 bases left in between. This CDR3 has 13 amino acids. From germline, CDR1 is SEHNR and CDR2 FQNEAQ (reference sequence). This CDR3 is CASSLDPPAEAFF. As DNA, the CDR3 is TGTGCCAGCAGCTTAGATCCACCAGCTGAAGCTTTCTTT.

The rearrangement joins TRBV11-3 to TRBJ1-1; 8 bases match TRBD1. The CDR3 runs 15 residues. V shed 6 bases, J shed 7 bases, and the junction held 13 bases outside the gene matches. Looked up from germline, CDR1 is SGHNT and CDR2 is YENEEA. CDR3: CASSSGQGGTNEAFF. CDR3 bases: TGTGCCAGCAGTTCCGGACAGGGAGGAACAAATGAAGCTTTCTTT.

This clone was seen a few times. V is TRBV3-1 (or the pseudogene TRBV3-2) and J is TRBJ2-2, with 10 bases aligning to TRBD1. V gave up 4 bases and J gave up 5 bases; unmatched junction bases: 4. Germline V gene sequence: CDR1 LGHDT, CDR2 YNNKEL (reference sequence). The CDR3 spans 15 residues. CDR3 amino acids: CASSRQGAGTGELFF. The CDR3 nucleotides are TGTGCCAGCAGCCGACAGGGGGCAGGTACCGGGGAGCTGTTTTTT.

The chain is built from TRBV19 and TRBJ1-5; 9 bases line up with TRBD1. Germline CDR1 and CDR2: LNHDA and SQIVND (reference sequence). Trimming cost V 7 bases and J 7 bases; bases outside gene matches: 17. The CDR3 totals 17 residues. The CDR3 sequence is CASTNPDRGPIGQPQHF. In DNA, the CDR3 is TGTGCCAGTACTAATCCGGACAGGGGCCCAATTGGGCAGCCCCAGCATTTT.

This clone was observed a handful of times. This rearrangement joins TRBV19 to TRBJ2-7; no definite D call. V was clipped by 5 bases and J by 2 bases, with 10 bases between them. Germline CDR1 and CDR2: LNHDA and SQIVND (reference sequence). The CDR3 is made up of 13 amino acids. DNA for the CDR3: TGTGCCAGTAGTGTTGAGGTGGCCTACGAGCAGTACTTC. Its protein is CASSVEVAYEQYF.

This clone showed up just once. The chain recombines TRBV5-4 with TRBJ2-3; D might be TRBD2 (6 bases). Trimming left V 5 bases short and J 0 bases short, with 10 bases between. The germline gives CDR1 SGHNT, CDR2 YYREEE (reference sequence). This CDR3 region has 14 residues. Here the CDR3 reads CASRAGTSTDTQYF. Here the CDR3 DNA reads TGTGCCAGCAGGGCCGGGACTAGCACAGATACGCAGTATTTT.

This rearrangement joins TRBV19 to TRBJ2-1; 11 nucleotides match TRBD2. Trimming at V came to 3 bases and at J to 0 bases, leaving 7 bases not matched to a gene. Germline V gene lookup returns CDR1 LNHDA and CDR2 SQIVND (reference sequence). This CDR3 has 18 amino acids. The CDR3 DNA reads TGTGCCAGTAGTATGTTACTAGCGGGAGTTAGCTCCTACAATGAGCAGTTCTTC. This codes for CASSMLLAGVSSYNEQFF.

The rearrangement joins TRBV5-1 to TRBJ2-1; 13 nucleotides align to TRBD2. The length of the CDR3 is 15 residues. The ends lost 3 bases at V and 7 bases at J; junction bases unmatched: 4. Germline lookup yields CDR1 SGHRS and CDR2 YFSETQ. The CDR3 loop is CASSSGTSGDNEQFF. The CDR3 region has the DNA TGCGCCAGCAGCTCCGGGACTAGCGGGGATAATGAGCAGTTCTTC.

The chain uses TRBV11-2 and TRBJ2-7, with 12 positions matching TRBD2. CDR1 SGHAT and CDR2 FQNNGV come from the germline V gene. V trimming: 4 bases; J trimming: 7 bases; junction bases outside the gene matches: 8. This CDR3 spans 15 amino acids. The CDR3 DNA reads TGTGCCAGCAGCTGGTCTAGCGGGGGGGCGTTGGAGCAGTACTTC. As protein: CASSWSSGGALEQYF. Looking up the rest from reference TRBV11-2 and TRBJ2-7 gives the full variable domain: EAGVAQSPRYKIIEKRQSVAFWCNPISGHATLYWYQQILGQGPKLLIQFQNNGVVDDSQLPKDRFSAERLKGVDSTLKIQPAKLEDSAVYLCASSWSSGGALEQYFGPGTRLTVT.

The chain has TRBV7-6 and TRBJ2-7; 9 nucleotides align to TRBD1. The CDR3 extends over 15 amino acids. Per germline, CDR1 SGHVS and CDR2 FNYEAQ. Germline trimming cut 4 bases from V and 6 bases from J; bases unmatched to any gene: 10. In DNA form, the CDR3 reads TGTGCCAGCAGCTCCCCACGTGGACAGGGGCGCGAGCAGTACTTC. Amino acids: CASSSPRGQGREQYF.

The chain links TRBV7-9 to TRBJ1-2, with a weak D call TRBD1 (6 bases). Between the trimmed V and J ends, which lost 5 bases and 4 bases, there was a span of 17 bases. Germline V lookup: CDR1 SEHNR, CDR2 FQNEAQ (reference sequence). CDR3 length equals 15 residues. The CDR3 DNA is TGTGCCAGCAGCGCGTCAGGGGCCGAGGGCTATGGCTACACCTTC. It is translated as CASSASGAEGYGYTF.

CDR3 nucleotide sequence: TGCGCCAGCAGCCCGGGGGGGACACGCGAGCAGTACTTC. Its protein is CASSPGGTREQYF. This rearrangement joins TRBV5-1 to TRBJ2-7; 8 nucleotides align to TRBD2. Germline V gene sequence: CDR1 SGHRS, CDR2 YFSETQ. J gave up 6 bases and V 4 bases, and 6 bases lay outside the gene matches. The CDR3 extends over 13 amino acids.

V is TRBV2 and J is TRBJ1-4, with unresolved D. V gave up 6 bases and J gave up 8 bases, with 7 bases separating them. The CDR3 contains 11 residues. Per the germline V gene, CDR1 is SNHLY and CDR2 is FYNNEI. The CDR3 loop reads CASSRGEKLFF. CDR3 DNA sequence: TGTGCCAGCAGCCGGGGAGAAAAACTGTTTTTT. Based on the CDR3 plus reference TRBV2 and TRBJ1-4, the full variable domain is EPEVTQTPSHQVTQMGQEVILRCVPISNHLYFYWYRQILGQKVEFLVSFYNNEISEKSEIFDDQFSVERPDGSNFTLKIRSTKLEDSAMYFCASSRGEKLFFGSGTQLSVL.

The rearrangement links TRBV5-4 to TRBJ2-7; D possibly corresponds to TRBD2 (5 bases). V gave up 4 bases and J gave up 3 bases, with 8 bases separating them. The CDR3 length is 12 residues. Germline lookup yields CDR1 SGHNT and CDR2 YYREEE (reference sequence). CDR3 nucleotides: TGTGCCAGCAGCGAGGACTTCTACGAGCAGTACTTC. As protein: CASSEDFYEQYF.

This clone was seen ten or more times. The chain is built from TRBV5-5 and TRBJ1-5; 9 bases align to TRBD1. The germline CDR1 and CDR2 sequences are SGHKS and YYEKEE (reference sequence). J lost 2 bases, V lost 2 bases, and 5 bases had no gene match. CDR3 length: 16 amino acids. The CDR3 is CASSLQGALGNQPQHF. In DNA, the CDR3 is TGTGCCAGCAGCTTACAGGGGGCCCTTGGCAATCAGCCCCAGCATTTT.

J is TRBJ1-1 and V is TRBV4-1, with D maybe TRBD1 (6 bases). Germline assignment: CDR1 MGHRA and CDR2 YSYEKL. CDR3 length: 15 residues. Trimming took 0 bases from V and 7 from J, leaving 15 bases between them. DNA for the CDR3: TGCGCCAGCAGCCAAGACTTGTCAGGGGCGAATGAAGCTTTCTTT. It yields the protein CASSQDLSGANEAFF.